A selection of T cell receptor beta chains follows, all from one sample in a study of cytomegalovirus exposure and HLA in healthy donors. Sequenced by immunoSEQ multiplex PCR; TCRdb stores in-frame clones only, minus some. The profile shows tens of thousands of clones, nearly 98% of them singletons. Sequenced input: PBMCs. All receptors come from a woman between 18 and 29 years old in good health and CMV-seropositive. Each CDR3 is given with its conserved first and last residue. D genes are given only for firm matches. Clone size is shown for a subset of rows, as once, few, many or a class of expanded clone.

v_gene: TRBV11-2
j_gene: TRBJ1-1
d_gene: .
abundance: .
CDR3aa: CASSLVPETGAFF
CDR3nt: TGTGCCAGCAGCTTAGTTCCTGAGACAGGCGCTTTCTTT

v_gene: TRBV2
j_gene: TRBJ2-1
d_gene: TRBD2
abundance: .
CDR3aa: CASSDGSGRNVEQFF
CDR3nt: TGTGCCAGCAGTGACGGTAGCGGGAGAAATGTTGAGCAGTTCTTC

v_gene: TRBV5-1
j_gene: TRBJ1-1
d_gene: TRBD1
abundance: .
CDR3aa: CASSLGTGRGTEAFF
CDR3nt: TGCGCCAGCAGCTTGGGGACAGGGAGGGGGACTGAAGCTTTCTTT

v_gene: TRBV7-9
j_gene: TRBJ2-4
d_gene: TRBD1
abundance: .
CDR3aa: CASSSINRGKVQYF
CDR3nt: TGTGCCAGCAGCTCGATAAACAGGGGCAAGGTTCAGTACTTC

v_gene: TRBV5-5
j_gene: TRBJ2-7
d_gene: TRBD1
abundance: .
CDR3aa: CASSLTGTGGDEQYF
CDR3nt: TGTGCCAGCAGCTTAACCGGGACAGGGGGCGACGAGCAGTACTTC

v_gene: TRBV2
j_gene: TRBJ1-2
d_gene: .
abundance: .
CDR3aa: CASERRTATNYGYTF
CDR3nt: TGTGCCAGCGAGAGGAGGACGGCCACTAACTATGGCTACACCTTC

v_gene: TRBV7-9
j_gene: TRBJ2-3
d_gene: TRBD1
abundance: .
CDR3aa: CASSLAGQATDTQYF
CDR3nt: TGTGCCAGCAGCTTAGCCGGACAGGCAACAGATACGCAGTATTTT

v_gene: TRBV27
j_gene: TRBJ2-3
d_gene: .
abundance: .
CDR3aa: CASRSTRGSTDTQYF
CDR3nt: TGTGCCAGCAGGTCGACAAGGGGAAGCACAGATACGCAGTATTTT

v_gene: TRBV14
j_gene: TRBJ2-1
d_gene: TRBD2
abundance: .
CDR3aa: CASSHLAGVGNEQFF
CDR3nt: TGTGCCAGCAGCCATTTGGCGGGAGTGGGTAATGAGCAGTTCTTC

v_gene: TRBV28
j_gene: TRBJ1-2
d_gene: TRBD1
abundance: .
CDR3aa: CASSPDRDYGYTF
CDR3nt: TGTGCCAGCAGCCCCGACAGGGACTATGGCTACACCTTC

v_gene: TRBV2
j_gene: TRBJ2-1
d_gene: TRBD2
abundance: .
CDR3aa: CASSESPLAGGPHEQFF
CDR3nt: TGTGCCAGCAGTGAAAGTCCACTAGCGGGAGGGCCGCATGAGCAGTTCTTC

v_gene: TRBV6-1
j_gene: TRBJ2-7
d_gene: TRBD1
abundance: .
CDR3aa: CASSEGDRDETYEQYF
CDR3nt: TGTGCCAGCAGTGAAGGAGACAGGGATGAGACCTACGAGCAGTACTTC

v_gene: TRBV5-3
j_gene: TRBJ1-3
d_gene: TRBD1
abundance: few
CDR3aa: CARSLGPIRTGHSGNTIYF
CDR3nt: TGTGCCAGAAGCTTGGGCCCCATCAGGACAGGGCACTCTGGAAACACCATATATTTT

v_gene: TRBV5-6
j_gene: TRBJ2-5
d_gene: TRBD1
abundance: .
CDR3aa: CASSLAGTGQETQYF
CDR3nt: TGTGCCAGCAGCTTGGCCGGGACAGGCCAAGAGACCCAGTACTTC

v_gene: TRBV6-1
j_gene: TRBJ2-7
d_gene: .
abundance: .
CDR3aa: CASSEFSWRNLYEQYF
CDR3nt: TGTGCCAGCAGTGAATTCTCTTGGCGGAACCTCTACGAGCAGTACTTC

v_gene: TRBV15
j_gene: TRBJ2-7
d_gene: TRBD1
abundance: .
CDR3aa: CATSRNSGQGAYEQYF
CDR3nt: TGTGCCACCAGCCGGAACTCAGGACAGGGGGCCTACGAGCAGTACTTC

v_gene: TRBV19
j_gene: TRBJ2-7
d_gene: TRBD2
abundance: .
CDR3aa: CASSATSVNSYEQYF
CDR3nt: TGTGCCAGTAGTGCCACTAGCGTAAACTCCTACGAGCAGTACTTC

v_gene: TRBV6-1
j_gene: TRBJ1-2
d_gene: .
abundance: .
CDR3aa: CASSQDSSSYGYTF
CDR3nt: TGTGCCAGCAGCCAGGACAGCTCATCCTATGGCTACACCTTC

v_gene: TRBV5-4
j_gene: TRBJ1-2
d_gene: .
abundance: .
CDR3aa: CASSPPDGREGSGYTF
CDR3nt: TGTGCCAGCAGCCCACCCGACGGTCGGGAGGGAAGTGGCTACACCTTC

v_gene: TRBV5-4
j_gene: TRBJ2-7
d_gene: TRBD2
abundance: .
CDR3aa: CASSGTSRDYEQYF
CDR3nt: TGTGCCAGCAGCGGGACTAGCCGCGACTACGAGCAGTACTTC

v_gene: TRBV10-3
j_gene: TRBJ2-4
d_gene: .
abundance: .
CDR3aa: CAIRGDSLAKNIQYF
CDR3nt: TGTGCCATCAGAGGCGACAGCCTAGCCAAAAACATTCAGTACTTC

v_gene: TRBV6-5
j_gene: TRBJ1-1
d_gene: .
abundance: .
CDR3aa: CASSYSDTGRAFF
CDR3nt: TGTGCCAGCAGTTACTCCGATACAGGGAGAGCTTTCTTT

v_gene: TRBV5-1
j_gene: TRBJ2-6
d_gene: .
abundance: .
CDR3aa: CASSLELGLGNSGANVLTF
CDR3nt: TGCGCCAGCAGCTTGGAATTGGGACTGGGGAACTCTGGGGCCAACGTCCTGACTTTC